This T cell receptor beta chain was sequenced in a study of T cell repertoires in cytomegalovirus infection. Study background: CMV infection and matching HLA type were both indicated by public TCR beta signatures.

TCRdb fed the reads into MiXCR, producing one record per CDR3 protein. This sample has some 940,000 distinct CDR3 sequences, with around 30% found just once. Unmatched junction bases numbered 3, after V lost 8 bases and J lost 1 base. CDR1 and CDR2 from the germline V gene are MDHEN and SYDVKM. The CDR3 contains 14 residues. In the case of this clonotype: Its cognate antigen is unknown.

This rearrangement joins TRBV28 to TRBJ2-2; 8 bases fit TRBD2. Sequenced here: cultured CD8+ T cells from PBMCs, sampled from culture after CMV antigen stimulation. This sequence originates from a human donor in good health (CMV status not recorded). Some clones in this sample may be carry-over from other donors' samples. This CDR3 is CASRGGLNTGELFF. The CDR3 DNA is TGTGCCAGCCGGGGGGGCCTGAACACCGGGGAGCTGTTTTTT.